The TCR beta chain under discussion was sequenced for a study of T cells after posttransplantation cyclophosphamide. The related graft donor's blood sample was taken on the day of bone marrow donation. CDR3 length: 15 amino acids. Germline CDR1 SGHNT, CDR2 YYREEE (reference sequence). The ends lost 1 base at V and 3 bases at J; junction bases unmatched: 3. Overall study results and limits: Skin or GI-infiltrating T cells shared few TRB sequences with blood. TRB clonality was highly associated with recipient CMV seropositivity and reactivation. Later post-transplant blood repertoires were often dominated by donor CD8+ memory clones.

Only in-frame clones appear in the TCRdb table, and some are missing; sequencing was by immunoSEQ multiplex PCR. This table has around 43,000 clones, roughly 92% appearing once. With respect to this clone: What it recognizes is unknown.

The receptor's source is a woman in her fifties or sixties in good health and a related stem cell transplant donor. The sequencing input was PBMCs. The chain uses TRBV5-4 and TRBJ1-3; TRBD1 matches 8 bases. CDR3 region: CASSLPGGNGNTIYF. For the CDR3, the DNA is TGTGCCAGCAGCTTGCCAGGGGGCAATGGAAACACCATATATTTT. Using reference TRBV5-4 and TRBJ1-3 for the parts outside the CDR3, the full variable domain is ETGVTQSPTHLIKTRGQQVTLRCSSQSGHNTVSWYQQALGQGPQFIFQYYREEENGRGNFPPRFSGLQFPNYSSELNVNALELDDSALYLCASSLPGGNGNTIYFGEGSWLTVV.